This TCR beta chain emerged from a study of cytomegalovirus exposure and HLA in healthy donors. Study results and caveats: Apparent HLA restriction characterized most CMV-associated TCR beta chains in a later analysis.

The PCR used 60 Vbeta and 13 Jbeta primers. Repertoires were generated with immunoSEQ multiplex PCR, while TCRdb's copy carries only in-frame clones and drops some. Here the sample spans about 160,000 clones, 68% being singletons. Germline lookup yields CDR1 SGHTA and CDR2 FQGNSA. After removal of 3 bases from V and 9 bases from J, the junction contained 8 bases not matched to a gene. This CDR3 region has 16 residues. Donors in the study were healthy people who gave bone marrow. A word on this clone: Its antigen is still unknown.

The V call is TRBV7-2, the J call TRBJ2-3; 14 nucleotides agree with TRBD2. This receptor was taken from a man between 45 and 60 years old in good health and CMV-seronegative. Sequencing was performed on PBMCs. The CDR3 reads CASSLGTSGGLITQYF. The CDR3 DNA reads TGTGCCAGCAGCTTGGGGACTAGCGGGGGTCTCATAACGCAGTATTTT.